Presented here are 27 T cell receptor beta chains from one specimen sequenced in a study of blood T cell repertoires in COVID-19. Measured with immunoSEQ multiplex PCR; TCRdb has only the in-frame clones, and not every one. There are 310,000 or so clones in the sample; approximately 86% occur only once, and roughly a tenth lies in the top ten. Material: peripheral blood. The receptors originated from a young man with COVID-19, enrolled during active disease.

J is TRBJ2-4 and V is TRBV21-1; the tabulated D call, TRBD1, remains unverified against the DNA. TRBV21-1 is a known pseudogene. The CDR3 extends over 15 amino acids. The CDR3 sequence: CASSKVDRMENIQYF. CDR3 DNA sequence: TGTGCCAGCAGCAAAGTGGACAGAATGGAAAACATTCAGTACTTC.

This clone showed up just once. The chain links TRBV6-2 or TRBV6-3 to TRBJ2-3, with D perhaps matching TRBD2 (5 bases). Germline V gene sequence: CDR1 MNHEY, CDR2 SVGEGT. The V end was cut by 2 bases, the J end by 2 bases, with 11 bases between. The length of the CDR3 is 15 residues. CDR3 nucleotides: TGTGCCAGCAGTTACCCGGACTCTTCCACAGATACGCAGTATTTT. This sequence encodes CASSYPDSSTDTQYF.

The chain links TRBV6-5 to TRBJ2-7, with 13 positions matching TRBD2. The CDR3 has 15 residues. J lost 5 bases, V lost 5 bases, and 6 bases had no gene match. Germline V gives CDR1 MNHEY, CDR2 SVGAGI. CDR3 in amino acids: CASSRTSGSTHEQYF. CDR3 nucleotides: TGTGCCAGCAGTCGGACTAGCGGGAGTACCCACGAGCAGTACTTC.

V gene TRBV7-3 combines with J gene TRBJ2-6, with 7 bases that match TRBD1. V trimming: 1 base; J trimming: 3 bases; junction bases outside the gene matches: 6. Per the germline V gene, CDR1 is SGHTA and CDR2 is FQGTGA. This CDR3 is 17 amino acids long. The CDR3 DNA follows: TGTGCCAGCAGCTTAAAGAGGGGGCAATATGGGGCCAACGTCCTGACTTTC. Translation gives CASSLKRGQYGANVLTF.

This clone was observed once. The chain carries TRBV5-4 and TRBJ2-1, with 8 bases identical to TRBD2. Germline V gene lookup returns CDR1 SGHNT and CDR2 YYREEE (reference sequence). V gave up 2 bases and J gave up 6 bases; unmatched junction bases: 10. The CDR3 runs to 16 residues. For the CDR3, the DNA is TGTGCCAGCAGCTTTAGGCCTAGCGGGCGTACCAATGAGCAGTTCTTC. As protein: CASSFRPSGRTNEQFF. Filled out from reference TRBV5-4 and TRBJ2-1, the complete variable domain reads ETGVTQSPTHLIKTRGQQVTLRCSSQSGHNTVSWYQQALGQGPQFIFQYYREEENGRGNFPPRFSGLQFPNYSSELNVNALELDDSALYLCASSFRPSGRTNEQFFGPGTRLTVL.

This sequence joins TRBV10-3 and TRBJ1-3; possibly TRBD1 for D (6 bases). V was shortened by 3 bases and J by 2 bases, with 11 bases between the two germline ends. The V gene's germline CDR1 is ENHRY and CDR2 SYGVKD. The CDR3 is 15 residues long. CDR3 sequence reads: CAISDNTGTGNTIYF. The CDR3 DNA reads TGTGCCATCAGTGATAATACAGGGACTGGAAACACCATATATTTT.

The chain combines TRBV7-7 with TRBJ2-4; TRBD1 aligns across 10 bases. The CDR3 consists of 13 residues. Trimming at V came to 4 bases and at J to 7 bases, leaving 1 base not matched to a gene. Germline V gene sequence: CDR1 SSHAT, CDR2 FNYEAQ (reference sequence). CDR3 in amino acids: CASSSGQGNIQYF. CDR3 bases: TGTGCCAGCAGCTCGGGACAGGGGAACATTCAGTACTTC.

The V call is TRBV5-6, the J call TRBJ1-4, with TRBD1 matching over 7 bases. With V trimmed by 1 base and J by 6 bases, 6 bases remained unmatched. The CDR3 runs 15 residues. Germline V gene data show CDR1 as SGHDT and CDR2 as YYEEEE. CDR3 in DNA: TGTGCCAGCAGCTTGTACGACAGGGTTGATGAAAAACTGTTTTTT. Encoded protein: CASSLYDRVDEKLFF.

The V call is TRBV7-8, the J call TRBJ1-6; 8 bases are a match to TRBD1. Germline CDR1 and CDR2: SGHVS and FQNEAQ. This CDR3 region has 16 residues. The J segment lost 13 bases and the V segment lost 5 bases, leaving 16 bases of the junction unmatched. CDR3 in amino acids: CASSGDRQATRVPLHF. CDR3 DNA: TGTGCCAGCAGCGGGGACAGGCAGGCTACCAGGGTTCCCCTCCACTTT.

V is TRBV29-1 and J is TRBJ1-3; D not resolved. The CDR3 covers 12 residues. Germline assignment: CDR1 SQVTM and CDR2 ANQGSEA. Between the trimmed V and J ends, which lost 6 bases and 7 bases, there was a span of 13 bases. CDR3: CSVRTGENTIYF. In DNA form, the CDR3 reads TGCAGCGTCCGGACTGGTGAGAACACCATATATTTT.

V usage is TRBV7-8 and J usage is TRBJ2-3; 9 bases are a match to TRBD2. Germline CDR1 and CDR2: SGHVS and FQNEAQ. V was clipped by 2 bases and J by 2 bases; unmatched bases: 8. The CDR3 runs 17 residues. The CDR3 protein is CASSLRGWTSATDTQYF. CDR3 sequence (DNA): TGTGCCAGCAGCTTACGAGGGTGGACTAGCGCCACAGATACGCAGTATTTT.

J is TRBJ2-2 and V is TRBV24-1; 9 positions agree with TRBD1. The CDR3 extends over 20 amino acids. After removal of 2 bases from V and 1 base from J, the junction contained 13 bases not matched to a gene. From germline, CDR1 is KGHDR and CDR2 SFDVKD. The CDR3, as DNA: TGTGCCACCAGTGATTCTCCGGGACAGGGTGTGAAGGGGAACACCGGGGAGCTGTTTTTT. Its protein is CATSDSPGQGVKGNTGELFF.

CDR3 in DNA: TGTGCCAGCAGCTTAGGATCAGGGTTTAGAATAGCTAACTATGGCTACACCTTC. Protein sequence: CASSLGSGFRIANYGYTF. V and J are TRBV7-2 and TRBJ1-2; TRBD1 might be the D (5 bases). This CDR3 has 18 residues. V gave up 1 base and J gave up 0 bases, with 18 bases separating them. Germline V gene sequence: CDR1 SGHTA, CDR2 FQGNSA.

J is TRBJ1-2 and V is TRBV6-6; D ambiguous. The V and J ends lost 6 bases and 3 bases respectively, with 8 bases between them. The CDR3 totals 12 residues. CDR1 and CDR2 from the germline V gene are MNHNY and SVGAGI (reference sequence). The DNA for the CDR3 is TGTGCCAGCAGACTGACTTACTATGGCTACACCTTC. Residues: CASRLTYYGYTF.

This chain links TRBV7-2 with TRBJ2-3; 8 bases line up with TRBD2. The J segment lost 6 bases and the V segment lost 5 bases, leaving 7 bases of the junction unmatched. Germline values: CDR1 SGHTA, CDR2 FQGNSA. CDR3 length: 14 amino acids. DNA for the CDR3: TGTGCCAGCAGCACGGGACTAGAATTGGATACGCAGTATTTT. Amino acids: CASSTGLELDTQYF.

V usage is TRBV3-1 (or the pseudogene TRBV3-2) and J usage is TRBJ2-3; 9 bases agree with TRBD2. The CDR3 contains 15 residues. Unmatched junction bases numbered 8, after V lost 4 bases and J lost 6 bases. Germline V lookup: CDR1 LGHDT, CDR2 YNNKEL (reference sequence). The CDR3 spells CASSPRLAGRDTQYF. CDR3 DNA sequence: TGTGCCAGCAGCCCCCGGCTAGCGGGGCGTGATACGCAGTATTTT.

This chain links TRBV5-6 with TRBJ2-3, with 10 bases identical to TRBD2. This CDR3 contains 15 residues. Germline CDR1 SGHDT, CDR2 YYEEEE. The V gene end was trimmed by 2 bases and the J gene end by 4 bases; junction bases not matched to a gene: 4. CDR3 sequence (DNA): TGTGCCAGCAGCTTAGGACTAGCGGTCGCAGATACGCAGTATTTT. It specifies CASSLGLAVADTQYF.

The rearrangement joins TRBV3-1 (or the pseudogene TRBV3-2) to TRBJ1-2; TRBD1 matches at 9 bases. The CDR3 is 18 residues long. J gave up 1 base and V 0 bases, and 9 bases lay outside the gene matches. CDR1 and CDR2 from the germline V gene are LGHDT and YNNKEL (reference sequence). The CDR3: CASSQDRDRGLVNYGYTF. The DNA of the CDR3 is TGTGCCAGCAGCCAAGATCGTGACAGGGGGTTGGTTAACTATGGCTACACCTTC.

J is TRBJ2-1 and V is TRBV24-1; TRBD1 matches at 10 bases. V shed 2 bases and J 4 bases; nucleotides not matched to a gene: 13. Germline values: CDR1 KGHDR, CDR2 SFDVKD. This CDR3 spans 19 amino acids. In DNA form, the CDR3 reads TGTGCCACCAGTGATTCCGAGGGGCCGGGACAGGGGTTGTACAATGAGCAGTTCTTC. It encodes CATSDSEGPGQGLYNEQFF.

The genes are TRBV9 and TRBJ2-3; D might be TRBD1 (6 bases). Germline-derived CDR1 and CDR2 are SGDLS and YYNGEE. Trimming shortened V by 2 bases and J by 6 bases, and 13 bases separated the two germline ends. CDR3 length: 14 residues. The CDR3 nucleotides read TGTGCCAGCAGCGTGGTAGGGGGTGGCGATACGCAGTATTTT. Its protein is CASSVVGGGDTQYF.

The rearrangement joins TRBV11-2 to TRBJ2-4; 7 bases map to TRBD1. V shed 2 bases, J shed 1 base, and the junction held 2 bases outside the gene matches. Germline assignment: CDR1 SGHAT and CDR2 FQNNGV. The CDR3 totals 15 residues. The CDR3 protein is CASSLQQGAKNIQYF. In DNA form, the CDR3 reads TGTGCCAGCAGCTTACAACAGGGGGCCAAAAACATTCAGTACTTC.

This clone was seen just once. The rearrangement uses TRBV3-1 (or the pseudogene TRBV3-2) and TRBJ2-3; TRBD1 might be the D (5 bases). Germline V gene data show CDR1 as LGHDT and CDR2 as YNNKEL (reference sequence). The CDR3 has 15 residues. The V end lost 0 bases, the J end lost 10 bases, and 17 bases lay between the germline ends. The CDR3 sequence: CASSQDHGTGRSQYF. CDR3 nucleotide sequence: TGTGCCAGCAGCCAAGATCACGGCACAGGCCGGTCGCAGTATTTT.

CDR3 loop: CATSDPSLSNEQFF. The CDR3 nucleotides are TGTGCCACCAGTGACCCCTCTTTGTCCAATGAGCAGTTCTTC. This sequence joins TRBV24-1 and TRBJ2-1, with D unresolved. Germline V CDR1 and CDR2: KGHDR, SFDVKD. The CDR3 contains 14 residues. V gave up 4 bases and J gave up 6 bases, with 12 bases separating them.

This clone was recorded only once. The gene calls are TRBV18 and TRBJ1-1; TRBD1 matches at 11 bases. CDR1 is KGHSH and CDR2 is LQKENI in the germline V gene. V shed 6 bases, J shed 0 bases, and the junction held 3 bases outside the gene matches. The CDR3 extends over 15 amino acids. In DNA form, the CDR3 reads TGTGCCAGCTCCGGGACAGGGGGGATGAACACTGAAGCTTTCTTT. This sequence encodes CASSGTGGMNTEAFF.

The chain couples TRBV4-1 to TRBJ1-4; TRBD1 matches at 9 bases. Germline loops: CDR1 MGHRA, CDR2 YSYEKL. Unmatched junction bases numbered 8, after V lost 1 base and J lost 2 bases. There are 18 residues in the CDR3. The CDR3 loop reads CASSQVGTGLWTNEKLFF. Written as DNA, the CDR3 is TGCGCCAGCAGCCAAGTTGGGACAGGGCTGTGGACTAATGAAAAACTGTTTTTT.

In DNA, the CDR3 is TGTGCCAGTAGTATAGCCAATGGGCGTAGAAGTGAAGCTTTCTTT. As protein: CASSIANGRRSEAFF. V usage is TRBV19 and J usage is TRBJ1-1; D not resolved. Germline lookup yields CDR1 LNHDA and CDR2 SQIVND (reference sequence). CDR3 length: 15 amino acids. V lost 1 base and J lost 7, with 16 bases in between.

The rearrangement links TRBV4-2 to TRBJ1-2, with TRBD1 matching over 7 bases. This CDR3 has 15 residues. Germline V lookup: CDR1 LGHNA, CDR2 YNFKEQ. V gave up 1 base and J gave up 2 bases; unmatched junction bases: 4. The CDR3 is CASSQAGGGNYGYTF. Here the CDR3 DNA reads TGTGCCAGCAGCCAAGCAGGAGGGGGCAACTATGGCTACACCTTC.